A single sample gave rise to the 19 T cell receptor beta chains below, sequenced in a study of cytomegalovirus exposure and HLA in healthy donors. This table comes from immunoSEQ multiplex PCR, and its TCRdb copy is limited to in-frame clones, with some not included. The sample has tens of thousands of clones; 94% are singletons. Input material: PBMCs. The receptor source for this set is a woman aged 18-30 years in good health and CMV-seropositive.

J is TRBJ2-3 and V is TRBV27, with 9 bases that match TRBD2. V was clipped by 1 base and J by 5 bases; unmatched bases: 7. CDR1 is MNHEY, CDR2 SMNVEV, per germline (reference sequence). The CDR3 is made up of 16 amino acids. This CDR3 is CASSLLGGRARDTQYF. The CDR3 DNA sequence: TGTGCCAGCAGTTTATTGGGCGGGAGGGCCCGAGATACGCAGTATTTT.

The chain carries TRBV9 and TRBJ2-5, with a weak D call TRBD2 (5 bases). In germline, CDR1 is SGDLS, CDR2 YYNGEE. There are 15 residues in the CDR3. The V gene lost 1 base and the J gene lost 3 bases, with 13 bases spanning the gap. CDR3 nucleotide sequence: TGTGCCAGCAGCGTAATCCCCACCGGGGAAGAGACCCAGTACTTC. This translates into CASSVIPTGEETQYF.

The rearrangement joins TRBV28 to TRBJ1-1, with 8 positions matching TRBD1. With 6 bases clipped from V and 3 bases from J, the junction kept 6 bases outside the gene matches. The CDR3 totals 14 residues. Looked up from germline, CDR1 is MDHEN and CDR2 is SYDVKM. In DNA, the CDR3 is TGTGCCAGCAGCCCTAGGGACAGGCACACTGAAGCTTTCTTT. Protein sequence: CASSPRDRHTEAFF.

The V gene is TRBV4-2, the J gene TRBJ2-5; 8 bases are shared with TRBD2. The CDR3 consists of 14 residues. The J segment lost 5 bases and the V segment lost 4 bases, leaving 6 bases of the junction unmatched. CDR1 and CDR2 (germline): LGHNA, YNFKEQ. The CDR3 sequence: CASSPRGGGETQYF. CDR3 bases: TGTGCCAGCAGCCCCCGGGGGGGCGGGGAGACCCAGTACTTC.

The V gene is TRBV7-9, the J gene TRBJ1-1, with 7 bases identical to TRBD1. V was clipped by 4 bases and J by 5 bases; unmatched bases: 7. CDR1 and CDR2 (germline): SEHNR, FQNEAQ (reference sequence). The CDR3 runs 14 residues. CDR3 sequence: CASSSRQGVTEAFF. In DNA, the CDR3 is TGTGCCAGCAGCTCCCGACAGGGTGTGACTGAAGCTTTCTTT.

The chain uses TRBV2 and TRBJ1-1, with D hard to call. CDR1 is SNHLY and CDR2 is FYNNEI in the germline V gene. There are 16 residues in the CDR3. Trimming cost V 2 bases and J 1 base, with 14 bases left between them. The CDR3 coding sequence is TGTGCCAGCAGTGAACCAGTGAGCCCGGGGAACACTGAAGCTTTCTTT. It encodes CASSEPVSPGNTEAFF.

The chain employs TRBV11-3 and TRBJ2-2; 7 nucleotides align to TRBD1. Per germline, CDR1 SGHNT and CDR2 YENEEA. This CDR3 has 17 residues. Germline trimming cut 5 bases from V and 2 bases from J; bases unmatched to any gene: 11. CDR3: CASSPSPGQLNTGELFF. Written as DNA, the CDR3 is TGTGCCAGCAGCCCTTCTCCGGGACAGCTAAACACCGGGGAGCTGTTTTTT.

V is TRBV4-3 and J is TRBJ2-3; D may be TRBD2 (5 bases). V lost 1 base, J lost 2 bases, and 19 bases lay in between. Germline-derived CDR1 and CDR2 are LGHNA and YSLEER. This CDR3 has 18 residues. The CDR3 spells CASSQAVQKDFPTDTQYF. DNA of the CDR3: TGCGCCAGCAGCCAAGCGGTTCAAAAGGACTTCCCCACAGATACGCAGTATTTT.

V is TRBV28 and J is TRBJ1-1; D is uncertain. V lost 1 base, J lost 7 bases, and 16 bases lay in between. The CDR3 runs to 15 residues. In germline, CDR1 is MDHEN, CDR2 SYDVKM. CDR3 DNA: TGTGCCAGCAGTTTATTGGGGAGGAAGAGTTTTGAAGCTTTCTTT. Translation gives CASSLLGRKSFEAFF.

This chain joins TRBV28 and TRBJ2-7; 8 nucleotides agree with TRBD1. Losses at the gene ends were 3 bases for V and 1 base for J; bases not matched to a gene: 2. CDR1 is MDHEN and CDR2 is SYDVKM in the germline V gene. This CDR3 region has 14 residues. In DNA, the CDR3 is TGTGCCAGCAGTTTTGGGACAGGATCCTACGAGCAGTACTTC. Translated, it gives CASSFGTGSYEQYF.

The J gene is TRBJ1-2, the V gene TRBV27, with D perhaps TRBD1 (6 bases). The CDR3 sequence is 16 residues long. Germline V CDR1 and CDR2: MNHEY, SMNVEV (reference sequence). V was trimmed by 0 bases and J by 0 bases, leaving 11 bases between them. Here the CDR3 DNA reads TGTGCCAGCAGTTTATCCGCGGGGGCTGCTAACTATGGCTACACCTTC. Translating gives CASSLSAGAANYGYTF.

The rearrangement joins TRBV7-9 to TRBJ1-2, with TRBD1 as a possible D gene (6 bases). Germline V gene lookup returns CDR1 SEHNR and CDR2 FQNEAQ (reference sequence). V gave up 3 bases and J gave up 0 bases, with 8 bases separating them. The CDR3 length is 14 residues. As DNA, the CDR3 is TGTGCCAGCAGCTTCAGGGGAGCTAACTATGGCTACACCTTC. Translated: CASSFRGANYGYTF.

The J gene is TRBJ2-7, the V gene TRBV28; D unresolved. The CDR3 extends over 12 amino acids. V was shortened by 3 bases and J by 2 bases, with 5 bases between the two germline ends. Germline values: CDR1 MDHEN, CDR2 SYDVKM. CDR3: CASSFQAYEQYF. Written as DNA, the CDR3 is TGTGCCAGCAGTTTCCAGGCCTACGAGCAGTACTTC.

This rearrangement joins TRBV5-5 to TRBJ1-6; 8 nucleotides match TRBD1. V gave up 0 bases and J gave up 7 bases; unmatched junction bases: 6. The germline V gene encodes CDR1 SGHKS and CDR2 YYEKEE (reference sequence). The CDR3 loop spans 16 amino acids. CDR3 coding DNA: TGTGCCAGCAGCTTGGGCCAGGGGGCAAGGAATTCACCCCTCCACTTT. Its protein product is CASSLGQGARNSPLHF.

V and J are TRBV4-2 and TRBJ1-2; D gene unclear. CDR1 and CDR2 (germline): LGHNA, YNFKEQ. This CDR3 has 12 residues. Deletions cut 0 bases from V and 6 bases from J, with 5 bases between. The CDR3 loop reads CASSQDLDGYTF. DNA for the CDR3: TGTGCCAGCAGCCAAGATCTTGATGGCTACACCTTC.

This clone was seen more than once but under ten times. Compared with germline, one end of the junction differs, possibly owing to a read error. V gene TRBV6-5 combines with J gene TRBJ1-2; D is possibly TRBD1 (5 bases). The CDR3 runs to 11 residues. Germline lookup yields CDR1 MNHEY and CDR2 SVGAGI. CDR3: CASNHRQKAYF. DNA for the CDR3: TGTGCCAGCAATCACCGACAGAAAGCATACTTC.

The J gene is TRBJ2-5, the V gene TRBV5-4; D perhaps matches TRBD2 (5 bases). Germline V gives CDR1 SGHNT, CDR2 YYREEE (reference sequence). Deletions cut 1 base from V and 5 bases from J, with 9 bases between. CDR3 size: 13 residues. CDR3 amino acids: CASSLLGDETQYF. For the CDR3, the DNA is TGTGCCAGCAGCTTGCTCGGGGATGAGACCCAGTACTTC. The full variable domain, its missing parts supplied by reference TRBV5-4 and TRBJ2-5, is ETGVTQSPTHLIKTRGQQVTLRCSSQSGHNTVSWYQQALGQGPQFIFQYYREEENGRGNFPPRFSGLQFPNYSSELNVNALELDDSALYLCASSLLGDETQYFGPGTRLLVL.

A single count supports this clone. This chain links TRBV19 with TRBJ1-1; 7 bases agree with TRBD1. Trimming took 5 bases from V and 1 from J; bases not matched to a gene: 4. CDR3 length: 14 amino acids. Germline lookup yields CDR1 LNHDA and CDR2 SQIVND (reference sequence). This chain's CDR3 is CASSSGTENTEAFF. In DNA form, the CDR3 reads TGTGCCAGTAGTTCCGGGACAGAGAACACTGAAGCTTTCTTT.

This clone was counted a few times. The V gene is TRBV29-1, the J gene TRBJ1-1; tentatively, D is TRBD1 (6 bases). The CDR3 has 16 amino acids. The germline gives CDR1 SQVTM, CDR2 ANQGSEA. Trimming took off 0 bases at V and 3 bases at J, with 17 bases between the two ends. The CDR3 DNA is TGCAGCGTTGAAGATCTTCTGGGGGCGGGGGACACTGAAGCTTTCTTT. As protein: CSVEDLLGAGDTEAFF.